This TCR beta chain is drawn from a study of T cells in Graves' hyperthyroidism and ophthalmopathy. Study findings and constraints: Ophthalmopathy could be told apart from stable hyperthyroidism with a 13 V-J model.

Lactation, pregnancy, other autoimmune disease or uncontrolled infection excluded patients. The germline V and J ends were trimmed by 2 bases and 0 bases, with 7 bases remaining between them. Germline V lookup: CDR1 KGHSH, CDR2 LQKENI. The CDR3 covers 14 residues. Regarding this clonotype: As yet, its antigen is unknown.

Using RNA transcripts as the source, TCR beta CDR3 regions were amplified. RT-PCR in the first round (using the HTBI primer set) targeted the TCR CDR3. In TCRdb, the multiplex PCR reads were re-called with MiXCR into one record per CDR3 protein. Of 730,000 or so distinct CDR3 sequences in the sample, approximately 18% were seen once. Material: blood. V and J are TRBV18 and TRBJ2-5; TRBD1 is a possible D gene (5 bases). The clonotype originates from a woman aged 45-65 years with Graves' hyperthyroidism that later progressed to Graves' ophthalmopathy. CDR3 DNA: TGTGCCAGCTCACCAGTGACAGACCAAGAGACCCAGTACTTC. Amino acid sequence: CASSPVTDQETQYF.